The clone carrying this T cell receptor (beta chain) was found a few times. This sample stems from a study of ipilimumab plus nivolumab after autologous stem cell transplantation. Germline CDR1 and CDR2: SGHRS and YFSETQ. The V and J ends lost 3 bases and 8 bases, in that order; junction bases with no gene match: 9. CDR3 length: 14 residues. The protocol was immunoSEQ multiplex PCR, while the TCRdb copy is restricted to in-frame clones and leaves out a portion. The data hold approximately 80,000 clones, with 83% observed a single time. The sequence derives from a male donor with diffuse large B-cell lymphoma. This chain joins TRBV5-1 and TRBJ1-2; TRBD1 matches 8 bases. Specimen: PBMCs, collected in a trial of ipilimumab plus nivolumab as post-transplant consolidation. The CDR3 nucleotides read TGCGCCAGCAGCTCACTTACCGGACAGGGAGGCTACACCTTC. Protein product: CASSSLTGQGGYTF.